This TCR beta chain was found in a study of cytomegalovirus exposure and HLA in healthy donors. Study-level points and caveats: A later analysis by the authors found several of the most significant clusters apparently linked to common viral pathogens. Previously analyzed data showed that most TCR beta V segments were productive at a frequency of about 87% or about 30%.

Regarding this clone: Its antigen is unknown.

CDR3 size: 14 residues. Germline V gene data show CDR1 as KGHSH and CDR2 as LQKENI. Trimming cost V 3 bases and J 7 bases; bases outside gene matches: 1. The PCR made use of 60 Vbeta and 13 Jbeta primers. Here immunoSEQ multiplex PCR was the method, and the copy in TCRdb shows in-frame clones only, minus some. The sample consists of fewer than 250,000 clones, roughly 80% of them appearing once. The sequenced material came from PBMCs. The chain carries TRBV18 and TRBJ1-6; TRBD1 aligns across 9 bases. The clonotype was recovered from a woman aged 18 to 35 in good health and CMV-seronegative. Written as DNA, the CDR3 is TGTGCCAGCTCACCGACAGGGGGGAATTCACCCCTCCACTTT. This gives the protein CASSPTGGNSPLHF.